The 18 T cell receptor beta chains in this list originate from one sample, sequenced in a study of blood T cell repertoires in COVID-19. The assay was immunoSEQ multiplex PCR, and TCRdb's table has in-frame clones only and misses some. The sample lists 300,000 to 500,000 clones, roughly 88% occurring once. Sequenced material: PBMCs or T cells enriched from blood (not recorded which). Receptors originate from a middle-aged woman with acute COVID-19.

The V gene is TRBV7-9, the J gene TRBJ1-1; D uncertain. Germline V gene sequence: CDR1 SEHNR, CDR2 FQNEAQ (reference sequence). The CDR3 spans 13 residues. V was shortened by 5 bases and J by 3 bases, with 10 bases between the two germline ends. CDR3: CASSRELDTEAFF. The CDR3 region has the DNA TGTGCCAGCAGCCGGGAACTGGACACTGAAGCTTTCTTT.

The rearrangement joins TRBV18 to TRBJ2-7; a possible D gene is TRBD2 (5 bases). The V end lost 5 bases, the J end lost 6 bases, and 17 bases lay between the germline ends. CDR3 length: 14 amino acids. Per the germline V gene, CDR1 is KGHSH and CDR2 is LQKENI. CDR3 residues: CASSTRDAVSEQYF. CDR3 nucleotides: TGTGCCAGCTCAACCCGGGATGCCGTCTCCGAGCAGTACTTC.

This chain uses TRBV6-5 with TRBJ2-5, with 7 bases matching TRBD2. J lost 5 bases, V lost 8 bases, and 5 bases had no gene match. Germline V gives CDR1 MNHEY, CDR2 SVGAGI. The CDR3 runs 12 residues. The CDR3 protein is CASAGEVETQYF. The DNA of the CDR3 is TGTGCCAGCGCGGGGGAGGTGGAGACCCAGTACTTC.

CDR3 protein: CASSRVRTGGGNEQYF. CDR3 in DNA: TGTGCCAGCAGTCGGGTTAGGACAGGGGGTGGAAACGAGCAGTACTTC. This sequence joins TRBV28 and TRBJ2-7; 10 bases map to TRBD1. With 5 bases clipped from V and 5 bases from J, the junction kept 12 bases outside the gene matches. Germline CDR1 is MDHEN and CDR2 is SYDVKM. The CDR3 extends over 16 amino acids.

The rearrangement links TRBV19 to TRBJ1-4, with D uncertain. CDR3 length equals 14 residues. V shed 5 bases and J shed 7 bases, with 14 bases lying between them. CDR1 is LNHDA, CDR2 SQIVND, per germline (reference sequence). The CDR3: CASSPSGMREKLFF. CDR3 nucleotides: TGTGCCAGTAGTCCGTCCGGGATGCGTGAAAAACTGTTTTTT.

In its sample, this clone was seen once. V is TRBV7-2 and J is TRBJ2-7, with a weak D call TRBD2 (6 bases). The germline V gene has CDR1 SGHTA and CDR2 FQGNSA. The CDR3 extends over 14 amino acids. Trimming left V 5 bases short and J 2 bases short, with 13 bases between. CDR3 in amino acids: CASSLTSIPYEQYF. The CDR3 DNA follows: TGTGCCAGCAGCCTCACTAGCATCCCCTACGAGCAGTACTTC. Using reference TRBV7-2 and TRBJ2-7 for the parts outside the CDR3, the full variable domain is GAGVSQSPSNKVTEKGKDVELRCDPISGHTALYWYRQSLGQGLEFLIYFQGNSAPDKSGLPSDRFSAERTGGSVSTLTIQRTQQEDSAVYLCASSLTSIPYEQYFGPGTRLTVT.

The V call is TRBV4-1, the J call TRBJ2-5; D is undetermined. Germline CDR1 reads MGHRA; CDR2 reads YSYEKL. The CDR3 length is 13 residues. V was clipped by 2 bases and J by 4 bases, with 8 bases between them. CDR3: CASSQLLVETQYF. CDR3 coding DNA: TGCGCCAGCAGCCAACTTCTAGTAGAGACCCAGTACTTC.

The chain recombines TRBV5-4 with TRBJ2-7; D might be TRBD2 (6 bases). The germline gives CDR1 SGHNT, CDR2 YYREEE (reference sequence). V lost 2 bases to trimming and J lost 0 bases, with 15 bases between them. This CDR3 contains 16 residues. CDR3 nucleotide sequence: TGTGCCAGCAGCTTAGGTCCGGCGGGGAGCTCCTACGAGCAGTACTTC. It encodes CASSLGPAGSSYEQYF.

This chain uses TRBV4-2 with TRBJ2-3; D is uncertain. V was trimmed by 1 base and J by 2 bases, leaving 13 bases between them. Germline lookup yields CDR1 LGHNA and CDR2 YNFKEQ. The CDR3 runs 16 residues. Here the CDR3 reads CASSQGASVVTDTQYF. CDR3 DNA sequence: TGTGCCAGCAGCCAAGGCGCATCGGTGGTCACAGATACGCAGTATTTT.

The chain is built from TRBV5-1 and TRBJ2-5, with 8 bases matching TRBD2. Trimming removed 0 bases from V and 14 bases from J; junction bases left unmatched: 9. This CDR3 region has 13 residues. Per the germline V gene, CDR1 is SGHRS and CDR2 is YFSETQ. The CDR3 is CASSLDGLAGRYF. CDR3 nucleotides: TGCGCCAGCAGCTTGGACGGACTAGCTGGGCGATACTTC.

J is TRBJ1-6 and V is TRBV5-1; D is uncertain. Germline CDR1 is SGHRS and CDR2 is YFSETQ. Trimming removed 2 bases at V and 6 bases at J, with 9 bases between. This CDR3 is 14 amino acids long. The CDR3 DNA reads TGCGCCAGCAGCTTTGGCGCGGGTAATTCACCCCTCCACTTT. Encoded protein: CASSFGAGNSPLHF.

The chain employs TRBV7-8 and TRBJ2-7; possible D gene TRBD2, 6 bases. From germline, CDR1 is SGHVS and CDR2 FQNEAQ. The V gene lost 1 base and the J gene lost 0 bases, with 7 bases spanning the gap. There are 14 residues in the CDR3. The CDR3 bases are TGTGCCAGCAGCTTAGAGACTAGCTCCTACGAGCAGTACTTC. Its translation is CASSLETSSYEQYF.

This chain joins TRBV14 and TRBJ2-7; D is perhaps TRBD1 (6 bases). CDR1 SGHDN and CDR2 FVKESK come from the germline V gene. The CDR3 length is 17 residues. V was pared by 4 bases and J by 1 base, with 20 bases between. The CDR3 DNA reads TGTGCCAGCAGCCCTCACACAGGACAGACTATTTCCTACGAGCAGTACTTC. This translates into CASSPHTGQTISYEQYF.

In its sample, this clone was seen once. The chain has TRBV19 and TRBJ1-5, with D maybe TRBD1 (5 bases). The V end lost 6 bases, the J end lost 6 bases, and 12 bases lay between the germline ends. CDR3 length equals 13 residues. From germline, CDR1 is LNHDA and CDR2 SQIVND (reference sequence). CDR3 DNA: TGTGCCAGTAGGCAGGGTGTCGGTCAGCCCCAGCATTTT. Protein sequence: CASRQGVGQPQHF.

This chain links TRBV5-4 with TRBJ2-3; weak D call: TRBD2 (5 bases). The CDR3 is made up of 15 amino acids. V lost 1 base to trimming and J lost 0 bases, with 9 bases between them. Germline V CDR1 and CDR2: SGHNT, YYREEE (reference sequence). The CDR3 DNA reads as TGTGCCAGCAGCTTGACGTCGGGGAGCACAGATACGCAGTATTTT. Its protein product is CASSLTSGSTDTQYF.

This clone came up a few times. The chain recombines TRBV10-2 with TRBJ2-2; 8 nucleotides align to TRBD2. CDR3 size: 16 residues. J lost 3 bases, V lost 0 bases, and 3 bases had no gene match. Germline V gene sequence: CDR1 WSHSY, CDR2 SAAADI. CDR3 DNA: TGCGCCAGCAGTGAGTCGGCGGGGGGATACACCGGGGAGCTGTTTTTT. It is translated as CASSESAGGYTGELFF.

The chain joins TRBV10-3 to TRBJ2-7; 8 bases are shared with TRBD1. Germline-derived CDR1 and CDR2 are ENHRY and SYGVKD. The CDR3 is 14 amino acids. V shed 7 bases, J shed 1 base, and the junction held 6 bases outside the gene matches. The CDR3 DNA sequence: TGTGCCATCAAGACAGGGGCGAATTCCTACGAGCAGTACTTC. It codes for CAIKTGANSYEQYF.

This clone was seen just once. The rearrangement uses TRBV2 and TRBJ2-1; 11 nucleotides line up with TRBD2. There are 15 residues in the CDR3. The V gene's germline CDR1 is SNHLY and CDR2 FYNNEI. V dropped 6 bases and J dropped 4; count of bases not matched to a gene: 5. The CDR3 region has the DNA TGTGCCAGCAGGCCGGGACTAGCGGAATACAATGAGCAGTTCTTC. It codes for CASRPGLAEYNEQFF.